This TCR beta chain was documented in a study of blood T cells in healthy people across ages. The CDR3 contains 16 residues. With V trimmed by 5 bases and J by 7 bases, 12 bases remained unmatched. From germline, CDR1 is SQVTM and CDR2 ANQGSEA. For the second PCR, which ran for about 7 to 11 cycles, a sample-barcoded 5' primer and a J-beta primer mix were used. TCRdb re-called the 5' RACE reads with MiXCR, one entry per CDR3 protein. The sample contains roughly 730,000 distinct CDR3 sequences, around three fifths of which appear only once. This clonotype originated in a man in his forties in good health. The V gene is TRBV29-1, the J gene TRBJ2-1; TRBD1 matches at 12 bases. Sequenced: blood. CDR3 protein: CSVLVRGQGARNEQFF. CDR3 in DNA: TGCAGCGTTCTAGTTCGGGGACAGGGGGCGAGAAATGAGCAGTTCTTC.